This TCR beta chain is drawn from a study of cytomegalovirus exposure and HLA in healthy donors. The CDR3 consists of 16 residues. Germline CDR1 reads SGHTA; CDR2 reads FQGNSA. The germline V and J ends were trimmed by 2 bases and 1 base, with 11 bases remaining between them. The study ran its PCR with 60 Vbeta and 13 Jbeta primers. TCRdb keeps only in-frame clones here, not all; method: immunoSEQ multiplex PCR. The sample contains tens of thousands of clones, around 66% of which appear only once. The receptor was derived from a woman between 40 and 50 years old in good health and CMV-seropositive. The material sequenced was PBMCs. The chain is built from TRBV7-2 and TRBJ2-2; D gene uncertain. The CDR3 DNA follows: TGTGCCAGCAGCTTATACCCTACTGGGAACACCGGGGAGCTGTTTTTT. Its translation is CASSLYPTGNTGELFF.